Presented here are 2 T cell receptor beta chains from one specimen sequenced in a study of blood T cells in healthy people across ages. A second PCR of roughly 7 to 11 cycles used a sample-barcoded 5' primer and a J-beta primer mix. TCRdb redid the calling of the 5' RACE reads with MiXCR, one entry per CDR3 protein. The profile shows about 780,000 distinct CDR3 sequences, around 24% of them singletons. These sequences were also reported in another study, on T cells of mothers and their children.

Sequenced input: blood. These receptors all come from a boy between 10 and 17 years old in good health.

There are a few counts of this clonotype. The CDR3 is CASGGGPDGETQYF. The CDR3 bases are TGTGCCAGCGGGGGGGGTCCCGACGGCGAGACCCAGTACTTC. The chain employs TRBV27 and TRBJ2-5; TRBD2 matches 7 bases. The CDR3 is made up of 14 amino acids. The germline V gene encodes CDR1 MNHEY and CDR2 SMNVEV (reference sequence). The V and J ends lost 8 bases and 5 bases, in that order; junction bases with no gene match: 11.

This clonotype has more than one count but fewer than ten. CDR3 loop: CASSQTGFLNQPQHF. The CDR3 DNA reads as TGTGCCAGCAGTCAGACAGGCTTTCTGAATCAGCCCCAGCATTTT. The gene calls are TRBV6-6 and TRBJ1-5; D possibly corresponds to TRBD1 (6 bases). There are 15 residues in the CDR3. Germline lookup yields CDR1 MNHNY and CDR2 SVGAGI (reference sequence). Trimming left V 5 bases short and J 4 bases short, with 15 bases between.